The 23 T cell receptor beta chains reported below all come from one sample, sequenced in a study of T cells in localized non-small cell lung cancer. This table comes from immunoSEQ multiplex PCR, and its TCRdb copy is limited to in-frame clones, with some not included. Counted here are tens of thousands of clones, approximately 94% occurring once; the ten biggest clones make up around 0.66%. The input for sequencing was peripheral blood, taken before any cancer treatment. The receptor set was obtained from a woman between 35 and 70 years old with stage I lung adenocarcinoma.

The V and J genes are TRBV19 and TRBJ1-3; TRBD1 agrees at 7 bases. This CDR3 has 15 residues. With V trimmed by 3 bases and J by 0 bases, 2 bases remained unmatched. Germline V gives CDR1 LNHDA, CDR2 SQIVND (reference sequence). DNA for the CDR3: TGTGCCAGTAGTATGGACAGGTCCTCTGGAAACACCATATATTTT. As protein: CASSMDRSSGNTIYF.

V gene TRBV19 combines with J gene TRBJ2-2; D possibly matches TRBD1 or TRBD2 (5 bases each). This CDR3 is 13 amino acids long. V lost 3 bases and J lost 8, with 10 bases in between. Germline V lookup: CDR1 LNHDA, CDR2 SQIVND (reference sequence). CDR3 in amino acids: CASSIGTWGELFF. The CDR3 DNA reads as TGTGCCAGTAGTATTGGGACGTGGGGGGAGCTGTTTTTT.

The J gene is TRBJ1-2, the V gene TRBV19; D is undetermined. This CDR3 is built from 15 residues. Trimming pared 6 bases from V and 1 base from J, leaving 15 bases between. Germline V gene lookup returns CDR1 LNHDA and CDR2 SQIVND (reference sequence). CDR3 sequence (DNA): TGTGCCAGTAGCCCGGACGGGCGAGTTAACTATGGCTACACCTTC. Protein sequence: CASSPDGRVNYGYTF.

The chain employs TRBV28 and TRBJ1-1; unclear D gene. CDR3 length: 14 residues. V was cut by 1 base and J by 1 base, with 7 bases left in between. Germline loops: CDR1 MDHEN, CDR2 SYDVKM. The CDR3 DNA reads TGTGCCAGCAGTTTATTAAACACGAACACTGAAGCTTTCTTT. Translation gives CASSLLNTNTEAFF.

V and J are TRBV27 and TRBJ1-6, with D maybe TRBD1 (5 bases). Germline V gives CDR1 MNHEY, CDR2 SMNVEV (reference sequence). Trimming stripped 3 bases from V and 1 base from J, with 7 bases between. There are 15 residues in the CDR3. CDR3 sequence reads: CASSLQGSYNSPLHF. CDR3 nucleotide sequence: TGTGCCAGCAGTTTGCAGGGATCCTATAATTCACCCCTCCACTTT.

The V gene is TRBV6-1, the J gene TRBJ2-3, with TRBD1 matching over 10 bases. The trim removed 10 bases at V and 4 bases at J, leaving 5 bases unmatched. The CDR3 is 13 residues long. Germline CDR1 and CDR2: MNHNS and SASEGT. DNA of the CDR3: TGTGCCACGGGACAGGGGAGGTCAGATACGCAGTATTTT. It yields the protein CATGQGRSDTQYF.

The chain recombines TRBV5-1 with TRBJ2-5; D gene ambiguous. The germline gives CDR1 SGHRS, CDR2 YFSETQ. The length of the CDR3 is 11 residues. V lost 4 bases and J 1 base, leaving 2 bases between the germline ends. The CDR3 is CASSIQETQYF. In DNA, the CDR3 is TGCGCCAGCAGCATCCAAGAGACCCAGTACTTC.

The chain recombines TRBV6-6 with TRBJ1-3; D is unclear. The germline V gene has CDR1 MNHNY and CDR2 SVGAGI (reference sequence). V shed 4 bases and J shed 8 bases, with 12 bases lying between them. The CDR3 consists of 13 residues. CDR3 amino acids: CASSSDQAYTIYF. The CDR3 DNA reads TGTGCCAGCAGTTCCGATCAAGCCTACACCATATATTTT.

The CDR3 loop reads CASSSTQGFGQPQHF. The CDR3, as DNA: TGTGCCAGCAGCTCGACACAGGGTTTCGGTCAGCCCCAGCATTTT. The chain joins TRBV7-9 to TRBJ1-5; D might be TRBD1 (6 bases). The ends were cut back, 4 bases at V and 6 bases at J, with 16 bases in the middle. CDR3 length: 15 amino acids. CDR1 and CDR2 (germline): SEHNR, FQNEAQ (reference sequence).

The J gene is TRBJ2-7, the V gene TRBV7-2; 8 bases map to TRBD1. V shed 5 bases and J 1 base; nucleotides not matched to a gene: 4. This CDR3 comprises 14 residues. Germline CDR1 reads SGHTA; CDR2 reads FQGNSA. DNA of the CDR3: TGTGCCAGCAGCGCTTACAGGGGGTCCTACGAGCAGTACTTC. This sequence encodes CASSAYRGSYEQYF. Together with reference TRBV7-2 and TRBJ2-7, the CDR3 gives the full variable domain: GAGVSQSPSNKVTEKGKDVELRCDPISGHTALYWYRQSLGQGLEFLIYFQGNSAPDKSGLPSDRFSAERTGGSVSTLTIQRTQQEDSAVYLCASSAYRGSYEQYFGPGTRLTVT.

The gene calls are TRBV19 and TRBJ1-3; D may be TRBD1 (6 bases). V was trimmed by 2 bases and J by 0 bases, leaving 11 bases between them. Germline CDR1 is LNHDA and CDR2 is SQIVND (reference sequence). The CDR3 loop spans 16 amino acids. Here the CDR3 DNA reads TGTGCCAGTAGTATACCAGGGGTCAACTCTGGAAACACCATATATTTT. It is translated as CASSIPGVNSGNTIYF.

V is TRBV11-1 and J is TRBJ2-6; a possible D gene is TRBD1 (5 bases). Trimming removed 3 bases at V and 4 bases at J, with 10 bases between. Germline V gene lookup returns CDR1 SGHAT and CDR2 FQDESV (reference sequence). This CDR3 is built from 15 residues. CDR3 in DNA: TGTGCCAGCAGCTTCCGGGCAGGGGGGGCCAACGTCCTGACTTTC. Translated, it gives CASSFRAGGANVLTF.

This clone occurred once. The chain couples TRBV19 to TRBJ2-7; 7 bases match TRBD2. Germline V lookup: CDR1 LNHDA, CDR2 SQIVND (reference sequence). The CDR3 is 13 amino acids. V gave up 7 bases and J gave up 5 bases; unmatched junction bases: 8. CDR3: CASKAGVGNEQYF. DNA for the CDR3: TGTGCCAGTAAGGCGGGAGTCGGCAACGAGCAGTACTTC.

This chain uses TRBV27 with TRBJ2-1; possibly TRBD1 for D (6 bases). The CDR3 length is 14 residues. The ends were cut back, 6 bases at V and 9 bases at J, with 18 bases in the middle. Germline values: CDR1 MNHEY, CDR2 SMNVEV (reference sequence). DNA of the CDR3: TGTGCCAGCAGCCGGGATTGGCAGGGGCCTGAGCAGTTCTTC. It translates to CASSRDWQGPEQFF.

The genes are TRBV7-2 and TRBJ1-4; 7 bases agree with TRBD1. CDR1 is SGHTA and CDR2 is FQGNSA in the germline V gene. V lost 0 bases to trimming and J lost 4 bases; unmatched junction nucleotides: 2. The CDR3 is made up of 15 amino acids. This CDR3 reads CASSLATGSNEKLFF. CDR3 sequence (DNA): TGTGCCAGCAGCTTAGCGACAGGGAGTAATGAAAAACTGTTTTTT.

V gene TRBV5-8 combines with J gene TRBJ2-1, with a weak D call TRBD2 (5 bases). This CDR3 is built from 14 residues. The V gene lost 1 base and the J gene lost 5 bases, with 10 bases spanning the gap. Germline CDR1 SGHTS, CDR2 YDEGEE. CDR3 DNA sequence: TGTGCCAGCAGCTTGAGCGTAGCGAACAATGAGCAGTTCTTC. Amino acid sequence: CASSLSVANNEQFF.

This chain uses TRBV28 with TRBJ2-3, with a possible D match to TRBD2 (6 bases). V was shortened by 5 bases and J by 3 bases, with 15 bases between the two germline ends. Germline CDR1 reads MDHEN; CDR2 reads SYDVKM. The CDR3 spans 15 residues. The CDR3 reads CASSAAGRGTDTQYF. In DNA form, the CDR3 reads TGTGCCAGCAGTGCGGCCGGGCGGGGAACAGATACGCAGTATTTT.

The CDR3 DNA is TGTGCCAGCAGCGCCCGGACAGGGTATGACTACGAGCAGTACTTC. Translation: CASSARTGYDYEQYF. The chain couples TRBV5-4 to TRBJ2-7; 8 bases fit TRBD1. Trimming at V came to 4 bases and at J to 3 bases, leaving 9 bases not matched to a gene. The germline CDR1 and CDR2 sequences are SGHNT and YYREEE (reference sequence). CDR3 size: 15 residues.

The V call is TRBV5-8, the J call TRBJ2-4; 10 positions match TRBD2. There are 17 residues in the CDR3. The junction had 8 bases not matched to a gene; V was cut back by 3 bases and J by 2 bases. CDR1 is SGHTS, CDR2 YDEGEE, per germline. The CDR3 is CASSWDNSGGSKNIQYF. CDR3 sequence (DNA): TGTGCCAGCAGCTGGGACAATAGCGGGGGGTCCAAAAACATTCAGTACTTC.

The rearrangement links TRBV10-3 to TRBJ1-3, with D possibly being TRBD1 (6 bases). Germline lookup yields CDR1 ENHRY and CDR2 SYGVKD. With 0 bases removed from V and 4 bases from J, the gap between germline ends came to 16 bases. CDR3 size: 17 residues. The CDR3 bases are TGTGCCATCAGTGAGTCGACTGGGGGGGGCGCAGGAAACACCATATATTTT. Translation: CAISESTGGGAGNTIYF.

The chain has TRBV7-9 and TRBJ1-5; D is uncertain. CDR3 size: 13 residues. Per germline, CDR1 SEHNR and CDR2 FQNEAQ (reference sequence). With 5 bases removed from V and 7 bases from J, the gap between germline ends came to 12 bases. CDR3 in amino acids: CASSPHDGQPQHF. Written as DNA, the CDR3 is TGTGCCAGCAGCCCTCACGATGGACAGCCCCAGCATTTT.

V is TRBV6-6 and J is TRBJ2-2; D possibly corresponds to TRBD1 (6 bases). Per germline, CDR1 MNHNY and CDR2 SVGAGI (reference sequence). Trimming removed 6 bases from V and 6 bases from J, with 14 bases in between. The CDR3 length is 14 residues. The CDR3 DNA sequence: TGTGCCAGCAGCTCACAGGGCATGCCCGGGGAGCTGTTTTTT. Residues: CASSSQGMPGELFF.

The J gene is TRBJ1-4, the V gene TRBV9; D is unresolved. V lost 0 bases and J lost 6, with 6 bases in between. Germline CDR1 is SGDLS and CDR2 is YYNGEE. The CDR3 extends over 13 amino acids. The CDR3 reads CASSVAIDEKLFF. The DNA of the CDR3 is TGTGCCAGCAGCGTAGCTATCGATGAAAAACTGTTTTTT.